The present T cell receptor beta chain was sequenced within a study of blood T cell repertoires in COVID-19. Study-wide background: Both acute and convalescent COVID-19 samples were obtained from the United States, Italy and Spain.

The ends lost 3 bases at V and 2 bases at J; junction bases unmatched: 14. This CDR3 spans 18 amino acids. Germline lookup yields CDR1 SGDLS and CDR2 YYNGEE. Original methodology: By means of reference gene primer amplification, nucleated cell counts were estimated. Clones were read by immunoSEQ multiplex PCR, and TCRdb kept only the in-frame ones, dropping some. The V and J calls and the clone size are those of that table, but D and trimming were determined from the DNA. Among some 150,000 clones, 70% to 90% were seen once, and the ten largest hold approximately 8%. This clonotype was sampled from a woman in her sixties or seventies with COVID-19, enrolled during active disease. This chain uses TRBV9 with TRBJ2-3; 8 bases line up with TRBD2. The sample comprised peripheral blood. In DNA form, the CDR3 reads TGTGCCAGCAGCGGCCCCACTATGGCGGGGGGCCTCACAGATACGCAGTATTTT. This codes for CASSGPTMAGGLTDTQYF.